This T cell receptor (beta chain) was identified during a study of blood T cell repertoires in COVID-19. About the research overall: The analysed material was cDNA or gDNA that came from T cells, B-cell-depleted T cells, or PBMCs.

Generated by immunoSEQ multiplex PCR, the TCRdb table keeps only in-frame clones and is missing some. The table has roughly 250,000 clones, 70% to 85% seen once; the top ten hold roughly 0.87%. J gave up 8 bases and V 2 bases, and 3 bases lay outside the gene matches. Germline-derived CDR1 and CDR2 are MDHEN and SYDVKM. The CDR3 runs 13 residues. The specimen was peripheral blood. The clonotype originates from a human donor with COVID-19, enrolled during active disease. The donor label of this sample is uncertain. V is TRBV28 and J is TRBJ2-1, with 7 bases identical to TRBD1. CDR3 nucleotide sequence: TGTGCCAGCAGTTTAGACAGGGTGGATGAGCAGTTCTTC. It translates to CASSLDRVDEQFF.